The 27 T cell receptor beta chains reported below all come from one sample, sequenced in a study of lymphopenia after photon versus proton radiotherapy. The method was immunoSEQ multiplex PCR; TCRdb's version includes in-frame clones alone and lacks a portion of them. Of approximately 50,000 clones in the sample, about four fifths were seen once. The specimen comprised peripheral blood, sampled from a patient treated with photon-based radiotherapy. These receptors all come from a man between 45 and 60 years old with gastric cancer.

This chain uses TRBV5-1 with TRBJ2-6, with a tentative D call TRBD1 (6 bases). Germline-derived CDR1 and CDR2 are SGHRS and YFSETQ. The CDR3 length is 15 residues. V was pared by 4 bases and J by 1 base, with 9 bases between. The CDR3 DNA follows: TGCGCCAGCAGCCGAGGACAGTCTGGGGCCAACGTCCTGACTTTC. Its protein product is CASSRGQSGANVLTF.

The V call is TRBV7-2, the J call TRBJ2-3; no clear D gene. CDR1 and CDR2 from the germline V gene are SGHTA and FQGNSA. The CDR3 is 13 amino acids. V was shortened by 4 bases and J by 10 bases, with 15 bases between the two germline ends. The CDR3 sequence: CASSWAALDPQYF. The DNA for the CDR3 is TGTGCCAGCAGCTGGGCCGCACTTGACCCGCAGTATTTT.

As to this clone: This could be a read error, since a much larger clone is one nucleotide away. Other DNA sequences of this sample code for an identical CDR3. The chain combines TRBV19 with TRBJ2-7, with TRBD2 as a possible D gene (5 bases). Germline assignment: CDR1 LNHDA and CDR2 SQIVND (reference sequence). There are 13 residues in the CDR3. V was shortened by 2 bases and J by 1 base, with 6 bases between the two germline ends. The CDR3 is CASSITGSYEQYF. For the CDR3, the DNA is TGTGCCAGTAGTATAACGGGATCCTACGAGCAGTACTTC.

This CDR3 is CASSEGLVDTIQYF. The CDR3, as DNA: TGTGCCAGCAGTGAAGGACTAGTCGATACCATTCAGTACTTC. V usage is TRBV2 and J usage is TRBJ2-4; D might be TRBD2 (6 bases). CDR3 length: 14 amino acids. Trimming cost V 1 base and J 9 bases, with 13 bases left between them. The germline CDR1 and CDR2 sequences are SNHLY and FYNNEI. Complete variable domain (other parts from reference TRBV2 and TRBJ2-4): EPEVTQTPSHQVTQMGQEVILRCVPISNHLYFYWYRQILGQKVEFLVSFYNNEISEKSEIFDDQFSVERPDGSNFTLKIRSTKLEDSAMYFCASSEGLVDTIQYFGAGTRLSVL.

This chain connects TRBV14 to TRBJ2-5; D is perhaps TRBD2 (6 bases). From germline, CDR1 is SGHDN and CDR2 FVKESK. This CDR3 spans 17 amino acids. V lost 0 bases, J lost 0 bases, and 14 bases lay in between. The CDR3 DNA reads TGTGCCAGCAGCCAAGATTCCGGACTACAGTACCAAGAGACCCAGTACTTC. This translates into CASSQDSGLQYQETQYF.

The J gene is TRBJ2-3, the V gene TRBV18, with D hard to call. This CDR3 has 16 amino acids. V lost 2 bases to trimming and J lost 6 bases, with 18 bases between them. Germline values: CDR1 KGHSH, CDR2 LQKENI. CDR3 coding DNA: TGTGCCAGCTCACCAAGGGCGGACGGGTCGATGGATACGCAGTATTTT. Protein product: CASSPRADGSMDTQYF.

In this sample, this clone turned up once. V is TRBV5-1 and J is TRBJ1-1; 9 bases align to TRBD1. Germline CDR1 is SGHRS and CDR2 is YFSETQ. V shed 4 bases, J shed 5 bases, and the junction held 9 bases outside the gene matches. The CDR3 length is 15 residues. The CDR3 region is CASSREQGAGTEAFF. CDR3 coding DNA: TGCGCCAGCAGCCGGGAACAGGGGGCGGGGACTGAAGCTTTCTTT.

V is TRBV5-4 and J is TRBJ1-1; the D gene is possibly TRBD1 (5 bases). Trimming left V 2 bases short and J 1 base short, with 12 bases between. The CDR3 has 15 amino acids. CDR1 and CDR2 (germline): SGHNT, YYREEE (reference sequence). CDR3 region: CASSFGGISNTEAFF. For the CDR3, the DNA is TGTGCCAGCAGCTTTGGGGGGATATCGAACACTGAAGCTTTCTTT.

In its sample, this clone was seen once. This rearrangement joins TRBV5-6 to TRBJ1-5; the match to TRBD1 covers 9 bases. V lost 4 bases, J lost 6 bases, and 8 bases stayed unmatched. Germline V gene data show CDR1 as SGHDT and CDR2 as YYEEEE. The CDR3 runs 15 residues. This CDR3 reads CASSTGTGLSQPQHF. The CDR3, as DNA: TGTGCCAGCAGCACGGGGACAGGGTTAAGTCAGCCCCAGCATTTT.

The genes are TRBV18 and TRBJ2-1, with TRBD2 identical over 10 bases. Germline V gene data show CDR1 as KGHSH and CDR2 as LQKENI. CDR3 size: 15 residues. J lost 3 bases, V lost 5 bases, and 4 bases had no gene match. Here the CDR3 reads CASSTGTSDYNEQFF. The DNA for the CDR3 is TGTGCCAGCTCAACTGGGACTAGCGACTACAATGAGCAGTTCTTC.

There are a few counts of this clone. The sample contains more than one DNA sequence encoding this CDR3. The chain recombines TRBV11-1 with TRBJ2-7; 9 bases are shared with TRBD1. V was pared by 5 bases and J by 4 bases, with 3 bases of the junction left unmatched. The CDR3 runs 13 residues. The germline CDR1 and CDR2 sequences are SGHAT and FQDESV (reference sequence). The CDR3 sequence is CASSRTGAYEQYF. The CDR3 DNA sequence: TGTGCCAGCAGCCGGACAGGGGCTTACGAGCAGTACTTC. Complete variable domain (other parts from reference TRBV11-1 and TRBJ2-7): EAEVAQSPRYKITEKSQAVAFWCDPISGHATLYWYRQILGQGPELLVQFQDESVVDDSQLPKDRFSAERLKGVDSTLKIQPAELGDSAMYLCASSRTGAYEQYFGPGTRLTVT.

The chain couples TRBV5-1 to TRBJ1-2; D uncertain. There are 14 residues in the CDR3. V was cut by 4 bases and J by 3 bases, with 13 bases left in between. CDR1 and CDR2 (germline): SGHRS, YFSETQ. The CDR3 is CASSAADNYYGYTF. The CDR3 DNA reads TGCGCCAGCAGCGCCGCCGACAATTACTATGGCTACACCTTC.

This sequence joins TRBV18 and TRBJ2-7, with 14 positions matching TRBD2. V was pared by 6 bases and J by 3 bases, with 13 bases of the junction left unmatched. CDR3 size: 18 residues. The germline CDR1 and CDR2 sequences are KGHSH and LQKENI. This CDR3 reads CASSSRGTSGSVVYEQYF. CDR3 bases: TGTGCCAGCTCGTCCAGAGGGACTAGCGGGAGTGTAGTCTACGAGCAGTACTTC.

CDR3 sequence: CASSASGTANIQYF. The CDR3 DNA follows: TGTGCCAGCAGTGCCTCCGGGACAGCTAACATTCAGTACTTC. The genes are TRBV28 and TRBJ2-4; 7 bases are shared with TRBD1. J was trimmed by 7 bases and V by 5 bases; bases with no gene match: 8. This CDR3 is 14 amino acids long. Germline V gene data show CDR1 as MDHEN and CDR2 as SYDVKM.

The rearrangement uses TRBV7-9 and TRBJ2-5; no clear D. Germline CDR1 is SEHNR and CDR2 is FQNEAQ (reference sequence). The V end lost 5 bases, the J end lost 8 bases, and 12 bases lay between the germline ends. The CDR3 loop spans 12 amino acids. For the CDR3, the DNA is TGTGCCAGCAGCCCCTCGGAGCGAACCCAGTACTTC. Translating gives CASSPSERTQYF.

This clone was recorded once. The chain recombines TRBV4-1 with TRBJ2-1, with TRBD2 matching over 13 bases. V was pared by 1 base and J by 0 bases, with 9 bases of the junction left unmatched. The CDR3 totals 20 residues. Germline CDR1 and CDR2: MGHRA and YSYEKL. The CDR3 loop reads CASSQGLAGGQSSSYNEQFF. Here the CDR3 DNA reads TGCGCCAGCAGCCAAGGACTAGCGGGAGGTCAAAGCAGCTCCTACAATGAGCAGTTCTTC.

V gene TRBV7-8 combines with J gene TRBJ2-6; D remains ambiguous. The germline CDR1 and CDR2 sequences are SGHVS and FQNEAQ. Trimming cost V 1 base and J 3 bases, with 10 bases left between them. The CDR3 loop spans 16 amino acids. Here the CDR3 reads CASSLVLGFGANVLTF. The CDR3 DNA reads as TGTGCCAGCAGCTTAGTGCTGGGGTTTGGGGCCAACGTCCTGACTTTC.

The gene calls are TRBV4-1 and TRBJ2-3; 10 bases agree with TRBD2. Losses at the gene ends were 3 bases for V and 4 bases for J; bases not matched to a gene: 7. The CDR3 is 16 amino acids. CDR1 and CDR2 (germline): MGHRA, YSYEKL. The CDR3 loop is CASSQLGLAASDTQYF. CDR3 sequence (DNA): TGCGCCAGCAGCCAGTTAGGACTAGCGGCTTCAGATACGCAGTATTTT.

The rearrangement joins TRBV28 to TRBJ2-1; 7 bases agree with TRBD2. Looked up from germline, CDR1 is MDHEN and CDR2 is SYDVKM. The CDR3 loop spans 16 amino acids. V trimming: 3 bases; J trimming: 8 bases; junction bases outside the gene matches: 13. The CDR3 protein is CASSFTWGGGPHEQFF. CDR3 nucleotide sequence: TGTGCCAGCAGTTTTACTTGGGGGGGAGGGCCCCATGAGCAGTTCTTC. Based on the CDR3 plus reference TRBV28 and TRBJ2-1, the full variable domain is DVKVTQSSRYLVKRTGEKVFLECVQDMDHENMFWYRQDPGLGLRLIYFSYDVKMKEKGDIPEGYSVSREKKERFSLILESASTNQTSMYLCASSFTWGGGPHEQFFGPGTRLTVL.

The chain links TRBV10-2 to TRBJ2-7; no clear D. CDR1 WSHSY and CDR2 SAAADI come from the germline V gene. V was cut by 4 bases and J by 3 bases, with 7 bases left in between. This CDR3 comprises 12 residues. The CDR3 loop reads CASSAYSYEQYF. CDR3 nucleotides: TGCGCCAGCAGTGCTTACAGCTACGAGCAGTACTTC.

This chain links TRBV11-3 with TRBJ2-2; TRBD1 might be the D (6 bases). Trimming left V 5 bases short and J 3 bases short, with 19 bases between. Germline V gene data show CDR1 as SGHNT and CDR2 as YENEEA. The CDR3 covers 17 residues. The chain's CDR3 is CASSPGTISRDTGELFF. The CDR3 coding sequence is TGTGCCAGCAGCCCCGGGACAATCTCGCGGGACACCGGGGAGCTGTTTTTT.

The CDR3 region is CASSQEIRTDTQYF. The DNA of the CDR3 is TGCGCCAGCAGCCAAGAAATACGCACAGATACGCAGTATTTT. The chain joins TRBV4-1 to TRBJ2-3; D unresolved. V lost 0 bases and J 1 base, leaving 5 bases between the germline ends. The CDR3 is made up of 14 amino acids. Per the germline V gene, CDR1 is MGHRA and CDR2 is YSYEKL.

The chain joins TRBV4-1 to TRBJ2-5; no clear D. Germline V lookup: CDR1 MGHRA, CDR2 YSYEKL. The germline V and J ends were trimmed by 5 bases and 1 base, with 11 bases remaining between them. The CDR3 runs to 14 residues. The CDR3 protein is CASSAPDLQETQYF. CDR3 nucleotide sequence: TGCGCCAGCAGCGCGCCGGACCTCCAAGAGACCCAGTACTTC.

This clone has just one count. The rearrangement uses TRBV28 and TRBJ1-2; TRBD1 matches at 7 bases. J gave up 4 bases and V 4 bases, and 9 bases lay outside the gene matches. Germline V lookup: CDR1 MDHEN, CDR2 SYDVKM. The CDR3 is 15 residues long. The CDR3 DNA follows: TGTGCCAGCAGTTCCATAGGGGGCGCGGCCTATGGCTACACCTTC. Translation gives CASSSIGGAAYGYTF.

This CDR3 reads CASSKGRGCGANVLTF. CDR3 nucleotide sequence: TGTGCCAGCAGCAAAGGAAGGGGATGCGGGGCCAACGTCCTGACTTTC. The chain recombines TRBV21-1 with TRBJ2-6; TRBD1, the D gene given by the table, was not confirmed from the DNA. TRBV21-1 is flagged as a pseudogene. The CDR3 runs 16 residues.

This sequence joins TRBV19 and TRBJ2-6; 8 bases map to TRBD1. CDR1 is LNHDA, CDR2 SQIVND, per germline (reference sequence). CDR3 size: 17 residues. V was pared by 4 bases and J by 0 bases, with 5 bases of the junction left unmatched. The CDR3: CASSTGQGYSGANVLTF. The CDR3 region has the DNA TGTGCCAGTAGTACCGGACAGGGATACTCTGGGGCCAACGTCCTGACTTTC.

The chain is built from TRBV5-6 and TRBJ2-2, with 8 bases fitting TRBD1. V shed 4 bases, J shed 4 bases, and the junction held 6 bases outside the gene matches. The CDR3 runs 15 residues. Looked up from germline, CDR1 is SGHDT and CDR2 is YYEEEE. The CDR3 DNA reads as TGTGCCAGCAGCCGGGACAGGAGGGGCACCGGGGAGCTGTTTTTT. Amino acids: CASSRDRRGTGELFF.